This T cell receptor beta chain is from a study of chemoradiotherapy in HPV16-positive cancers. Samples were taken several times over chemoradiotherapy. Broader study findings: Candidate HPV-specific clones and E7-related TCR motifs grew in tumor during treatment. For HPV16-positive patients, expanding HPV-responsive T cells associated with longer recurrence-free survival. Only a couple of HPV16-positive patients supplied the functional HPV-specificity definition.

The CDR3 spans 15 residues. V was trimmed by 5 bases and J by 7 bases, leaving 18 bases between them. CDR1 SGHVS and CDR2 FNYEAQ come from the germline V gene. Notes on this clone: Its matching antigen is unknown.

TCRdb keeps only in-frame clones here, not all; method: immunoSEQ multiplex PCR. The profile shows about 970 clones, 85% to 90% of them singletons. The chain recombines TRBV7-6 with TRBJ2-1; tentatively, D is TRBD1 (6 bases). Sequencing used tumor tissue, obtained from a patient who underwent chemoradiotherapy. The source of this sequence is a human donor with HPV-associated anogenital cancer. The CDR3 bases are TGTGCCAGCAGCCGCATTTCAGGGACACAAAATGAGCAGTTCTTC. Translating it yields CASSRISGTQNEQFF.